These T cell receptor beta chains were read from a single sample in a study of shared clonotypes between healthy human individuals. Sequenced by immunoSEQ multiplex PCR; TCRdb stores in-frame clones only, minus some. The sample yields fewer than 600,000 clones, roughly three quarters seen once. The specimen sequenced was PBMCs. The source is a woman aged 35 to 49 in good health. Some clones in this sample may be carry-over from other donors' samples. CDR3s leave out the opening cysteine and the closing phenylalanine or tryptophan.

V,J,CDR3
TRBV18,TRBJ2-1,ASSPQGQGGYNEQF
TRBV30,TRBJ2-5,AWSVLGLASGALETQY
TRBV7-2,TRBJ1-3,ASSLALRGGGNTIY
TRBV11-2,TRBJ1-5,ASSLSGLRHQPQH
TRBV28,TRBJ2-7,ASSFGPYEQY
TRBV2,TRBJ2-7,ASSDRHSYEQY
TRBV6-1,TRBJ1-2,ASSASQQTTYGYT
TRBV30,TRBJ2-5,AWSRGVVETQY
TRBV29-1,TRBJ2-3,SVKPGPIIAQSDTQY
TRBV2,TRBJ2-1,ASGGLAGDNEQF
TRBV10-2,TRBJ1-2,ASSGMGNYGYT
TRBV19,TRBJ1-4,ASSGRSPTNEKLF
TRBV29-1,TRBJ2-1,SVGASAYNEQF
TRBV11-2,TRBJ2-2,ASSIYRDAGELF
TRBV4-3,TRBJ2-6,ASSRSGTGANVLT
TRBV2,TRBJ2-1,ASRPGLGAYNEQF
TRBV30,TRBJ1-4,AWSFQGAGEKLF
TRBV30,TRBJ1-1,AWANYRAEAF
TRBV18,TRBJ2-7,ASSPQGYYEQY
TRBV5-1,TRBJ2-2,ASSPANTGELF
TRBV18,TRBJ2-4,ASSPDGAKNIQY
TRBV27,TRBJ1-1,ASSPIKMGGGFGDTEAF
TRBV1,TRBJ1-2,TSSQGPYYGYT
TRBV28,TRBJ1-1,ASSPGMWTEAF
TRBV18,TRBJ2-7,ASSPRGTFYEQY
TRBV27,TRBJ1-5,ASSLFFGDQPQH
TRBV6-1,TRBJ2-7,ASRGTTGRYEQY
TRBV5-6,TRBJ2-7,ASSFAGQSYEQY
TRBV5-3,TRBJ1-1,ARSLGQGALGNTEAF
TRBV6-4,TRBJ1-4,ASSETGTSGEKLF
TRBV2,TRBJ1-4,ASSEHRGGEKLF
TRBV7-2,TRBJ2-7,ASSSTGYSYEQY
TRBV5-1,NA,ASSLASGQDAKSYEQY
TRBV7-9,TRBJ1-1,AKDFMGNTEAF
TRBV6-1,TRBJ1-1,ASSELTGEGGTEAF
TRBV5-4,TRBJ2-7,ASSEGPGGAYEQY
TRBV7-3,TRBJ1-1,ASSANRGLDTEAF
TRBV27,TRBJ2-3,ASKVRLAPADTQY
TRBV7-9,TRBJ2-3,ASSRGAPYLRADTQY
TRBV5-4,TRBJ2-7,ASSPEGAREQY
TRBV6-1,TRBJ1-3,ASSDAGTVSSTIY
TRBV9,TRBJ1-6,ASSAGTGALGSPLH
TRBV5-1,TRBJ2-5,ASSLGQSKETQY
TRBV5-4,TRBJ2-1,ASSKTSGYNEQF
TRBV7-2,TRBJ1-5,ASSLVEGAGNQPQH
TRBV30,TRBJ2-2,AWSRTELVGELF
TRBV7-9,TRBJ1-1,ASSLLGPFEAF
TRBV27,TRBJ2-3,ASSLPGLAGISTDTQY
TRBV20-1,TRBJ1-2,SARGYGYT
TRBV5-1,TRBJ2-3,ASSLGANSDTQY
TRBV29-1,TRBJ2-1,SVEDGVSDNEQF
TRBV4-3,TRBJ2-2,ASSQEATSGDNTGELF
TRBV23-1,TRBJ1-5,ASSQSPWRCNQPQH